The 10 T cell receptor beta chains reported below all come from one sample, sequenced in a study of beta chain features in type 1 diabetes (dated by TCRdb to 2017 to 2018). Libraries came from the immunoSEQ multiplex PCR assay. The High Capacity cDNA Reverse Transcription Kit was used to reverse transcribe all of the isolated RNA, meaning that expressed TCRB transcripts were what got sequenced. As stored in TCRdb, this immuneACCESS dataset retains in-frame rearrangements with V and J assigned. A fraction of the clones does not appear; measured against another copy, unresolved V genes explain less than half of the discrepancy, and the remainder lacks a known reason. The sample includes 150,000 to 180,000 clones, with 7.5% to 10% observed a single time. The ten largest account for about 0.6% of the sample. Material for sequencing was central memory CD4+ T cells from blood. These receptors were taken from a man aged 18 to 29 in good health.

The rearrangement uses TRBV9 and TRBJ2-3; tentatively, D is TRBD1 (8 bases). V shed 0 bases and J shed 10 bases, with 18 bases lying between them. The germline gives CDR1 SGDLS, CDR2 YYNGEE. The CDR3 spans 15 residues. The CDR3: CASSVDRGGLSAQYF. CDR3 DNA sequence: TGTGCCAGCAGCGTAGACAGGGGGGGCCTGTCGGCGCAGTATTTT.

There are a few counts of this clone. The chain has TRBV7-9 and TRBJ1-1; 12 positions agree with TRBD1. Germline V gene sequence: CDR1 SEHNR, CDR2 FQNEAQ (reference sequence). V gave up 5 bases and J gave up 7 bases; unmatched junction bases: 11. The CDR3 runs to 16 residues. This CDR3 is CASSPGAGQGAVEAFF. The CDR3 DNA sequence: TGTGCCAGCAGCCCTGGGGCGGGACAGGGGGCGGTTGAAGCTTTCTTT.

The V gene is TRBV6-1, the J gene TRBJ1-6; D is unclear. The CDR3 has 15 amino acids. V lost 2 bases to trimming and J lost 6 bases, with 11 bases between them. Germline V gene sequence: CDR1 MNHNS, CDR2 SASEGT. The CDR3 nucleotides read TGTGCCAGCAGTGAAATTCGGGGTGGTAATTCACCCCTCCACTTT. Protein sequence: CASSEIRGGNSPLHF.

The CDR3 here is CASSFDSSNTEAFF. CDR3 coding DNA: TGTGCCAGCAGCTTTGACTCCTCGAACACTGAAGCTTTCTTT. V and J are TRBV9 and TRBJ1-1, with D unclear. This CDR3 contains 14 residues. The germline V gene has CDR1 SGDLS and CDR2 YYNGEE. The V end was cut by 4 bases, the J end by 1 base, with 11 bases between.

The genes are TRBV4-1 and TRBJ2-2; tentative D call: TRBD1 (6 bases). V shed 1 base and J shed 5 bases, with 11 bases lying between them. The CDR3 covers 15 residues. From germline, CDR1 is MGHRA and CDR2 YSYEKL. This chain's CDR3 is CASSQVTGRTGELFF. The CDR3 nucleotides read TGCGCCAGCAGCCAAGTTACAGGGCGGACCGGGGAGCTGTTTTTT.

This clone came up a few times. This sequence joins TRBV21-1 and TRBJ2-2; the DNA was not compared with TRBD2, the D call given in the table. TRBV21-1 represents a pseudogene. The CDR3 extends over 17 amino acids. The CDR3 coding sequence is TGTGCCAGCAGCAAAGATCGACTAGCGGCGAACACCGGGGAGCTGTTTTTT. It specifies CASSKDRLAANTGELFF.

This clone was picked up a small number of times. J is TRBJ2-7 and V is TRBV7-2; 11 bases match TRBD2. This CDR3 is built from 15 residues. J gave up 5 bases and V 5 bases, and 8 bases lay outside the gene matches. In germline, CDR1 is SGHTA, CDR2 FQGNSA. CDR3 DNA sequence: TGTGCCAGCAGCAACCGACTAGCGGGGAACAACGAGCAGTACTTC. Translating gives CASSNRLAGNNEQYF.

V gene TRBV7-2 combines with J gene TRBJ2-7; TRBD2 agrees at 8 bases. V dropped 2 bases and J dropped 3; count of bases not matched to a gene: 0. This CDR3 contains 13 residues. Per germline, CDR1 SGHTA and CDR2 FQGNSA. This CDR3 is CASSLSGGYEQYF. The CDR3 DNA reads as TGTGCCAGCAGCTTAAGCGGGGGCTACGAGCAGTACTTC.

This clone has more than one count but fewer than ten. CDR3: CATSRDRGSSYNEQFF. The DNA of the CDR3 is TGTGCCACCAGCAGAGATCGCGGGAGTTCCTACAATGAGCAGTTCTTC. The rearrangement uses TRBV15 and TRBJ2-1, with TRBD2 identical over 7 bases. The CDR3 has 16 residues. The germline V gene encodes CDR1 LNHNV and CDR2 YYDKDF (reference sequence). Losses at the gene ends were 0 bases for V and 1 base for J; bases not matched to a gene: 3.

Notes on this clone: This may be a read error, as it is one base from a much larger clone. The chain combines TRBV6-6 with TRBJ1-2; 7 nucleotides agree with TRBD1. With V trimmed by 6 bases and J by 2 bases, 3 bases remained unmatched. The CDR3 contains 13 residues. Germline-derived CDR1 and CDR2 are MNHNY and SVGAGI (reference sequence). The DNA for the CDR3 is TGTGCCAGCAGCCTACAGGGGAACTATGGCTACACCTTC. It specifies CASSLQGNYGYTF.